Presented here are 18 T cell receptor beta chains from one specimen sequenced in a study of blood T cells in healthy people across ages. Primers used in a second PCR of roughly 7 to 12 cycles were a sample-barcoded 5' primer and a J-beta primer mix. TCRdb re-called the 5' RACE reads with MiXCR, one entry per CDR3 protein. Of around 1,000,000 distinct CDR3 sequences in the sample, 25% were seen once. Separately, the same data were catalogued under a study of T cells of mothers and their children.

Sequenced input: blood. The receptors here all came from a girl aged 2 to 10 in good health.

This clonotype was counted a few times. CDR3 amino acids: CASSPKVGGERGNEQFF. Here the CDR3 DNA reads TGTGCCAGCAGCCCAAAGGTTGGGGGGGAGAGAGGCAATGAGCAGTTCTTC. The chain couples TRBV11-3 to TRBJ2-5; 7 nucleotides align to TRBD2. The J call may be in error: the DNA end matches TRBJ2-1 better. Germline assignment: CDR1 SGHNT and CDR2 YENEEA. The CDR3 covers 17 residues.

The chain employs TRBV29-1 and TRBJ2-7; 8 bases are a match to TRBD2. This CDR3 contains 15 residues. J gave up 3 bases and V 6 bases, and 13 bases lay outside the gene matches. Germline values: CDR1 SQVTM, CDR2 ANQGSEA. The CDR3 coding sequence is TGCAGCGTGGCGTCCTTAGCGGGGATATTCTACGAGCAGTACTTC. Its translation: CSVASLAGIFYEQYF.

This clonotype has a handful of counts. This chain uses TRBV4-3 with TRBJ1-4; D call uncertain. Looked up from germline, CDR1 is LGHNA and CDR2 is YSLEER. The CDR3 has 15 residues. Between the trimmed V and J ends, which lost 0 bases and 7 bases, there was a span of 12 bases. The CDR3 DNA reads as TGCGCCAGCAGCCAAGATCGAGGGATCGGTGAAAAACTGTTTTTT. This sequence encodes CASSQDRGIGEKLFF.

This clonotype showed up just a few times. The rearrangement joins TRBV4-2 to TRBJ2-7; TRBD2 agrees at 12 bases. Germline V gene sequence: CDR1 LGHNA, CDR2 YNFKEQ. The CDR3 length is 19 residues. J gave up 2 bases and V 0 bases, and 11 bases lay outside the gene matches. The CDR3 is CASSQERWAGLAGPYEQYF. CDR3 DNA: TGTGCCAGCAGCCAAGAAAGGTGGGCGGGACTAGCGGGTCCCTACGAGCAGTACTTC.

The rearrangement links TRBV7-9 to TRBJ2-5; D gene unclear. V was clipped by 1 base and J by 0 bases, with 9 bases between them. The CDR3 has 15 amino acids. Germline V gene sequence: CDR1 SEHNR, CDR2 FQNEAQ (reference sequence). The CDR3 DNA reads TGTGCCAGCAGCTTAGTGTCGCTTAACCAAGAGACCCAGTACTTC. This translates into CASSLVSLNQETQYF.

This clonotype was detected only a few times. V usage is TRBV14 and J usage is TRBJ2-2; no clear D gene. V lost 0 bases and J lost 7, with 12 bases in between. Germline CDR1 SGHDN, CDR2 FVKESK. The CDR3 is made up of 15 amino acids. CDR3 amino acids: CASSQDVHLGGELFF. DNA of the CDR3: TGTGCCAGCAGCCAAGATGTACACCTCGGCGGGGAGCTGTTTTTT.

In this sample, this clonotype turned up a few times. The V call is TRBV29-1, the J call TRBJ2-5, with 8 nucleotides matching TRBD1. The CDR3 runs 15 residues. Germline CDR1 and CDR2: SQVTM and ANQGSEA. Trimming cost V 7 bases and J 5 bases; bases outside gene matches: 15. CDR3 DNA: TGCAGCGCTAGGTCGGACAGGGTGTCTTTGGAGACCCAGTACTTC. It is translated as CSARSDRVSLETQYF.

This chain uses TRBV6-1 with TRBJ1-5; no clear D gene. V lost 4 bases to trimming and J lost 5 bases, with 3 bases between them. There are 11 residues in the CDR3. Germline CDR1 reads MNHNS; CDR2 reads SASEGT. CDR3 protein: CASSADQPQHF. The CDR3 DNA reads TGTGCCAGCAGTGCCGATCAGCCCCAGCATTTT.

This clonotype was seen a handful of times. This chain connects TRBV7-3 to TRBJ2-1; tentative D call: TRBD2 (6 bases). The V and J ends lost 2 bases and 7 bases respectively, with 12 bases between them. The CDR3 is 14 residues long. From germline, CDR1 is SGHTA and CDR2 FQGTGA. DNA of the CDR3: TGTGCCAGCAGCTTATCGGGGGTAGGGAATGAGCAGTTCTTC. Residues: CASSLSGVGNEQFF.

This clonotype has just a few counts. V and J are TRBV28 and TRBJ1-4; D unresolved. V was cut by 6 bases and J by 5 bases, with 19 bases left in between. CDR1 is MDHEN and CDR2 is SYDVKM in the germline V gene. The CDR3 sequence is 16 residues long. CDR3 nucleotides: TGTGCCAGCAGACCCCCCTCCGGGATTGACAATGAAAAACTGTTTTTT. Translation gives CASRPPSGIDNEKLFF.

This chain connects TRBV4-1 to TRBJ1-3; weak D call: TRBD1 (6 bases). V lost 4 bases to trimming and J lost 1 base, with 14 bases between them. Germline assignment: CDR1 MGHRA and CDR2 YSYEKL. The CDR3 length is 16 residues. The CDR3 spells CASSRPVRGSGNTIYF. DNA of the CDR3: TGCGCCAGCAGCCGTCCCGTCAGGGGATCTGGAAACACCATATATTTT.

This clonotype was seen only a few times. The V call is TRBV6-2 or TRBV6-3, the J call TRBJ1-2; no reliable D call. V lost 5 bases, J lost 6 bases, and 1 base lay in between. CDR1 MNHEY and CDR2 SVGEGT come from the germline V gene. The CDR3 is 9 amino acids. CDR3 in amino acids: CASSHGYTF. For the CDR3, the DNA is TGTGCCAGCAGTCATGGCTACACCTTC.

The chain is built from TRBV12-3 or TRBV12-4 and TRBJ2-5, with 13 bases aligning to TRBD2. The J call may be wrong; the DNA end is better matched by TRBJ2-7. The CDR3 has 16 amino acids. DNA of the CDR3: TGTGCCAGCAGTCCCGGGACTAGCGGGATAGGTTACGAGCAGTACTTC. Protein sequence: CASSPGTSGIGYEQYF.

V gene TRBV29-1 combines with J gene TRBJ2-6; 7 nucleotides match TRBD1. V lost 5 bases and J lost 1; bases outside the gene matches: 5. Germline loops: CDR1 SQVTM, CDR2 ANQGSEA. This CDR3 contains 15 residues. CDR3 nucleotide sequence: TGCAGCGTTCTTGAGGGGGCTTCTGGGGCCAACGTCCTGACTTTC. This codes for CSVLEGASGANVLTF.

The V gene is TRBV5-6, the J gene TRBJ1-1; maybe TRBD1 (5 bases). The CDR3 runs 12 residues. Germline CDR1 and CDR2: SGHDT and YYEEEE. The germline V and J ends were trimmed by 2 bases and 13 bases, with 15 bases remaining between them. CDR3 in amino acids: CASSFRGPEVFF. CDR3 in DNA: TGTGCCAGCAGCTTCCGGGGCCCAGAGGTTTTCTTT.

CDR3 bases: TGTGCCAGCAGTATAGGACCCAGGGGGGTGAGCGAGCAGTACTTC. This sequence encodes CASSIGPRGVSEQYF. The J gene is TRBJ2-7, the V gene TRBV12-3 or TRBV12-4; D is possibly TRBD1 (7 bases). This CDR3 is 15 amino acids long. The V and J ends lost 5 bases and 6 bases respectively, with 20 bases between them.

This clonotype was detected only a few times. The chain has TRBV28 and TRBJ1-2, with 8 bases that match TRBD1. Germline values: CDR1 MDHEN, CDR2 SYDVKM. The CDR3 totals 15 residues. After removal of 1 base from V and 6 bases from J, the junction contained 7 bases not matched to a gene. The DNA for the CDR3 is TGTGCCAGCAGTTTATTTGGCAGGGGGCCAGATGGCTACACCTTC. Translated, it gives CASSLFGRGPDGYTF.

This clonotype has a handful of counts. The V gene is TRBV5-8, the J gene TRBJ2-1; D is unresolved. The V end was cut by 4 bases, the J end by 7 bases, with 18 bases between. Germline V lookup: CDR1 SGHTS, CDR2 YDEGEE. The CDR3 contains 15 residues. Here the CDR3 reads CASSIWPAEVNEQFF. For the CDR3, the DNA is TGTGCCAGCAGCATCTGGCCCGCCGAGGTTAATGAGCAGTTCTTC. The full variable domain, its missing parts supplied by reference TRBV5-8 and TRBJ2-1, is EAGVTQSPTHLIKTRGQQATLRCSPISGHTSVYWYQQALGLGLQFLLWYDEGEERNRGNFPPRFSGRQFPNYSSELNVNALELEDSALYLCASSIWPAEVNEQFFGPGTRLTVL.